This is a list of T cell receptor beta chains from one sample in a study of PD-L1 blockade in urothelial cancer. TCRdb keeps only in-frame clones here, not all; method: immunoSEQ multiplex PCR. The top ten hold 15% of the sample, which has 60,000 to 75,000 clones, around 86% seen once. Sequencing used PBMCs, obtained around atezolizumab (anti-PD-L1) treatment. Receptors were obtained from a man aged 60-69 years with urothelial cancer. Both conserved end residues are part of each CDR3. D genes are given only for firm matches. The size of a clone is reported for some rows only, either as once, few or many, or as a class for expanded clones.

v_gene,abundance,j_gene,d_gene,CDR3aa,CDR3nt
TRBV11-2,-,TRBJ1-1,-,CASSLGGNTEAFF,TGTGCCAGCAGCTTAGGCGGGAACACTGAAGCTTTCTTT
TRBV30,-,TRBJ2-3,-,CAWDRGGDTQYF,TGTGCCTGGGACCGTGGGGGGGATACGCAGTATTTT
TRBV6-6,-,TRBJ2-1,TRBD1,CASSSGTGGGYNEQFF,TGTGCCAGCAGTTCGGGGACAGGGGGCGGTTACAATGAGCAGTTCTTC
TRBV9,-,TRBJ1-2,-,CASSARAAFYGYTF,TGTGCCAGCAGCGCGAGGGCGGCGTTCTATGGCTACACCTTC
TRBV19,-,TRBJ2-4,-,CASSIRGAGAKNIQYF,TGTGCCAGTAGTATACGGGGGGCCGGGGCCAAAAACATTCAGTACTTC
TRBV19,-,TRBJ1-2,-,CASSISAGWSDYTF,TGTGCCAGTAGTATCTCGGCAGGGTGGAGCGACTACACCTTC
TRBV30,-,TRBJ1-1,-,CAWSDRRGSGAFF,TGTGCCTGGAGTGACCGCCGCGGGTCGGGAGCTTTCTTT
TRBV13,-,TRBJ1-5,TRBD1,CASSSGTDNQPQHF,TGTGCCAGCAGCTCTGGGACAGACAATCAGCCCCAGCATTTT
TRBV19,-,TRBJ1-2,-,CASSTPRTSNYGYTF,TGTGCCAGTAGTACCCCCCGGACTTCTAACTATGGCTACACCTTC
TRBV11-2,-,TRBJ2-5,-,CASSLGLDSGTQYF,TGTGCCAGCAGCTTAGGTCTGGATTCGGGGACCCAGTACTTC
TRBV2,few,TRBJ1-1,-,CARRQLNTEAFF,TGTGCCAGGAGACAGTTGAACACTGAAGCTTTCTTT
TRBV18,few,TRBJ2-3,TRBD1,CASSPRQGFTDTQYF,TGTGCCAGCTCACCACGACAGGGGTTTACAGATACGCAGTATTTT
TRBV9,-,TRBJ2-3,TRBD2,CASSVLAGFTDTQYF,TGTGCCAGCAGCGTGTTAGCGGGGTTCACAGATACGCAGTATTTT
TRBV7-8,-,TRBJ1-1,-,CASSSHRADSYTEAFF,TGTGCCAGCAGCTCCCATAGGGCCGACAGTTACACTGAAGCTTTCTTT
TRBV5-6,-,TRBJ2-1,TRBD1,CASSAGTASYNEQFF,TGTGCCAGCAGCGCTGGGACAGCCTCCTACAATGAGCAGTTCTTC
TRBV7-2,-,TRBJ1-3,TRBD1,CASSQLRTGRAIYF,TGTGCCAGCAGCCAACTAAGGACAGGGCGAGCCATATATTTT
TRBV5-1,-,TRBJ1-2,-,CASSLTGTNYGYTF,TGCGCCAGCAGCTTGACAGGTACTAACTATGGCTACACCTTC
TRBV29-1,-,TRBJ2-1,TRBD2,CSVARTSGGYNEQFF,TGCAGCGTGGCCAGAACTAGCGGGGGATACAATGAGCAGTTCTTC
TRBV18,once,TRBJ1-3,-,CASSPSGLGGNTIYF,TGTGCCAGCTCACCAAGCGGGCTCGGCGGAAACACCATATATTTT
TRBV7-8,-,TRBJ2-2,-,CASSSGELFF,TGTGCCAGCAGTAGCGGGGAGCTGTTTTTT
TRBV7-9,-,TRBJ1-2,TRBD1,CASSLIGQAGYGYTF,TGTGCCAGCAGCTTAATAGGACAGGCGGGATATGGCTACACCTTC
TRBV7-3,-,TRBJ2-3,TRBD2,CASSSFRGGGDTQYF,TGTGCCAGCAGCTCCTTTCGCGGGGGGGGAGATACGCAGTATTTT
TRBV2,few,TRBJ2-1,-,CASSLFGDNEQFF,TGTGCCAGCAGCTTGTTCGGGGACAATGAGCAGTTCTTC
TRBV29-1,-,TRBJ1-1,-,CSVAWEGLTEAFF,TGCAGCGTTGCATGGGAGGGGTTGACTGAAGCTTTCTTT
TRBV30,-,TRBJ1-1,-,CAWKVQGRAEAFF,TGTGCCTGGAAGGTACAGGGCAGAGCTGAAGCTTTCTTT
TRBV11-2,-,TRBJ2-5,-,CASSLALGAETQYF,TGTGCCAGCAGCTTAGCCCTGGGGGCAGAGACCCAGTACTTC
TRBV30,-,TRBJ1-2,TRBD1,CAWRARDRGYYGYTF,TGTGCCTGGAGGGCCCGGGACAGGGGGTACTATGGCTACACCTTC
TRBV25-1,-,TRBJ2-7,TRBD1,CASSESGQLYEQYF,TGTGCCAGCAGTGAATCGGGACAGCTCTACGAGCAGTACTTC
TRBV5-1,-,TRBJ2-5,TRBD2,CASSLTSGGVRETQYF,TGCGCCAGCAGCTTGACTAGCGGGGGTGTAAGAGAGACCCAGTACTTC
TRBV6-6,few,TRBJ1-2,-,CASSLGRANYGYTF,TGTGCCAGCAGTTTGGGCAGGGCTAACTATGGCTACACCTTC
TRBV7-9,-,TRBJ2-3,-,CASSAGDTQYF,TGTGCCAGCAGCGCCGGTGATACGCAGTATTTT
TRBV4-1,-,TRBJ1-4,-,CASSQEWGAFNEKLFF,TGCGCCAGCAGCCAAGAATGGGGAGCATTTAATGAAAAACTGTTTTTT
TRBV6-1,-,TRBJ1-3,-,CASSDLTGLSSGNTIYF,TGTGCCAGCAGTGACTTGACAGGATTAAGCTCTGGAAACACCATATATTTT
TRBV2,-,TRBJ1-1,-,CASLGGRTNTEAFF,TGTGCCAGTCTCGGGGGACGGACGAACACTGAAGCTTTCTTT
TRBV9,-,TRBJ1-2,-,CASSVDGAGILARPGHGYGYTF,TGTGCCAGCAGCGTAGACGGTGCCGGAATCTTAGCCCGGCCGGGACACGGATATGGCTACACCTTC
TRBV11-2,-,TRBJ2-7,-,CASSLISYEQYF,TGTGCCAGCAGCTTAATATCCTACGAGCAGTACTTC
TRBV19,-,TRBJ2-7,TRBD2,CASSIVAGGTYEQYF,TGTGCCAGTAGTATAGTAGCGGGGGGTACCTACGAGCAGTACTTC
TRBV4-1,-,TRBJ1-1,-,CASSQEGSWVTEAFF,TGCGCCAGCAGCCAAGAAGGGAGCTGGGTCACTGAAGCTTTCTTT
TRBV6-6,many,TRBJ1-1,TRBD1,CASSPGQGASEAFF,TGTGCCAGCAGTCCGGGACAGGGGGCGAGTGAAGCTTTCTTT
TRBV18,-,TRBJ2-1,-,CASSPKIAAPYNEQFF,TGTGCCAGCTCACCAAAGATCGCTGCGCCTTACAATGAGCAGTTCTTC
TRBV7-3,-,TRBJ2-1,TRBD1,CASSLSPGQGAGQFF,TGTGCCAGCAGCTTAAGCCCGGGACAGGGGGCAGGGCAGTTCTTC
TRBV7-7,-,TRBJ1-5,TRBD1,CASSLAGHPDRGGRNQPQHF,TGTGCTAGCAGCTTAGCGGGGCACCCAGACAGGGGCGGGCGCAATCAGCCCCAGCATTTT
TRBV7-6,-,TRBJ1-3,-,CASSLDSAAAGNTIYF,TGTGCCAGCAGCTTAGATTCGGCGGCAGCTGGAAACACCATATATTTT
TRBV4-1,-,TRBJ2-5,TRBD1,CASSPTGVERETQYF,TGCGCCAGCAGCCCGACAGGGGTGGAGAGGGAGACCCAGTACTTC
TRBV5-1,-,TRBJ2-2,-,CASSRTDTGELFF,TGCGCCAGCAGCAGGACTGACACCGGGGAGCTGTTTTTT
TRBV18,few,TRBJ1-1,-,CASTRTGNTEAFF,TGTGCCAGCACAAGGACTGGGAACACTGAAGCTTTCTTT